This TCR beta chain was obtained from a study of T cell responses to AZD1222 COVID-19 vaccine. This CDR3 is built from 15 residues. V was shortened by 2 bases and J by 3 bases, with 10 bases between the two germline ends. CDR1 and CDR2 from the germline V gene are SNHLY and FYNNEI. General study points: The number of AZD1222 recipients seropositive at baseline was only five to seven.

Repertoires were generated with immunoSEQ multiplex PCR, while TCRdb's copy carries only in-frame clones and drops some. The table shows 55,000 to 65,000 clones, with 85% occurring only once. With respect to this clone: As yet, its antigen is unknown.

The receptor was isolated from an adult in good health. The specimen comprised peripheral blood, sampled on day 0 of AZD1222 vaccination. The chain links TRBV2 to TRBJ1-4; D not certain. The CDR3 coding sequence is TGTGCCAGCAGTGAAACCAGGACGTCTAATGAAAAACTGTTTTTT. Translation: CASSETRTSNEKLFF. The full variable domain, completed using reference TRBV2 and TRBJ1-4, is EPEVTQTPSHQVTQMGQEVILRCVPISNHLYFYWYRQILGQKVEFLVSFYNNEISEKSEIFDDQFSVERPDGSNFTLKIRSTKLEDSAMYFCASSETRTSNEKLFFGSGTQLSVL.